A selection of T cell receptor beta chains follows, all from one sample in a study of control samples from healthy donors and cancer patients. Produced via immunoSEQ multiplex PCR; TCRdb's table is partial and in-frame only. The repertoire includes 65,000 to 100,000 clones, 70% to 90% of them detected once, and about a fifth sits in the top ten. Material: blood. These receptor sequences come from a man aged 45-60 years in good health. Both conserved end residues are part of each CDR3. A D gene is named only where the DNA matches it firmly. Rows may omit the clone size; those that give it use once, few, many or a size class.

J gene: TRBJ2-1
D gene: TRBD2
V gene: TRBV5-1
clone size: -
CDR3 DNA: TGCGCCAGCACCGAGAGACTAGCGGGGTTTCTAGATGAGCAGTTCTTC
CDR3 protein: CASTERLAGFLDEQFF

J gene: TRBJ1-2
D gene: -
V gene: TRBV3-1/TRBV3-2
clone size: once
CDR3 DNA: TGTGCCAGCGGGCACTCCGGGCCACGGGACTATGGCTACACCTTC
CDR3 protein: CASGHSGPRDYGYTF

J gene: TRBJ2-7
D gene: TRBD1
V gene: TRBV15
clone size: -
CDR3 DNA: TGTGCCACCAGCAGAGATGGGACAGGGACCCCCGAGCAGTACTTC
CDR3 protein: CATSRDGTGTPEQYF

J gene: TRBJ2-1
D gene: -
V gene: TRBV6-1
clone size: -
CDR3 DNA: TGTGCCAGCAGTGAAGCGGGATTTTTTGAAAGCTCCTACAATGAGCAGTTCTTC
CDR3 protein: CASSEAGFFESSYNEQFF

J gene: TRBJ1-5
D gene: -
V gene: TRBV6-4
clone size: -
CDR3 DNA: TGTGCCAGCAGTGACCGTCGGATTAGCAATCAGCCCCAGCATTTT
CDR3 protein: CASSDRRISNQPQHF

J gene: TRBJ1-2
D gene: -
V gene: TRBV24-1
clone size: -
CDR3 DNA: TGTGCCACCTCCGGGGGTCCGTCGGACTATGGCTACACCTTC
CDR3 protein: CATSGGPSDYGYTF

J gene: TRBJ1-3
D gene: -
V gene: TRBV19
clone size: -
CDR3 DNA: TGTGCCAGTAGTATGGCAGGGTTCTCTGGAAACACCATATATTTT
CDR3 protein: CASSMAGFSGNTIYF

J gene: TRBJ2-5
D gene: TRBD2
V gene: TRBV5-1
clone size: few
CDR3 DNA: TGCGCCAGCAGCTTACGGACTAGCGGGGGCGAAGAGACCCAGTACTTC
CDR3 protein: CASSLRTSGGEETQYF

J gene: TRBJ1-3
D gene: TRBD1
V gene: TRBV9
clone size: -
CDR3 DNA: TGTGCCAGCAGCCCCCAGGGGGGAATCTCTGGAAACACCATATATTTT
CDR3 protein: CASSPQGGISGNTIYF

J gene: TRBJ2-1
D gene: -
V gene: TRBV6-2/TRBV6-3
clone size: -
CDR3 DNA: TGTGCCAGCAGTAAATGGGGTTACAATGAGCAGTTCTTC
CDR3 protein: CASSKWGYNEQFF

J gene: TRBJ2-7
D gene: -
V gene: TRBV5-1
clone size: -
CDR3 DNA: TGCGCCAGCAGCTTGTGGGCAGGTGCCTACGAGCAGTACTTC
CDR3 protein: CASSLWAGAYEQYF

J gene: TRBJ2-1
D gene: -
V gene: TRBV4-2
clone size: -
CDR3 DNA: TGTGCCAGCAGCCAAGACCGGCTTCGGGCTTTCTACAATGAGCAGTTCTTC
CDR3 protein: CASSQDRLRAFYNEQFF

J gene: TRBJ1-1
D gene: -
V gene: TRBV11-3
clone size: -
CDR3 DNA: TGTGCCAGCAGCCGACGGCAGGAGGGGAACACTGAAGCTTTCTTT
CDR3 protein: CASSRRQEGNTEAFF

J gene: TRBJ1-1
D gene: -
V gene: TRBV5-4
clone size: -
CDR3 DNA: TGTGCCAGCAGCCGAACACAGAACACTGAAGCTTTCTTT
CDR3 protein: CASSRTQNTEAFF

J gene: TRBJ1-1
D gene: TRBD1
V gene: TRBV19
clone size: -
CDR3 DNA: TGTGCCAGTAGTACCGGACAGGGGGTCAACACTGAAGCTTTCTTT
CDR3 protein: CASSTGQGVNTEAFF

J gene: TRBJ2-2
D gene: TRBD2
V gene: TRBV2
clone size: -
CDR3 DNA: TGTGCCAGCTCGGGACTAGCGGCATCTAACACCGGGGAGCTGTTTTTT
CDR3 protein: CASSGLAASNTGELFF

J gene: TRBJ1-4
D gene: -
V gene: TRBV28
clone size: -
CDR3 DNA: TGTGCCAGCAGTTTTAGGACAGCCCTAGTGAAACTGTTTTTT
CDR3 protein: CASSFRTALVKLFF

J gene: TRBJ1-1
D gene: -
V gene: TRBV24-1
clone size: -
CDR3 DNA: TGTGCCACCAGTGTGAGACAAACTAACACTGAAGCTTTCTTT
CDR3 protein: CATSVRQTNTEAFF

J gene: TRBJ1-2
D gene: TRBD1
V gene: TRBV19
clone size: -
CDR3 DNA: TGTGCCAGTATCGCGGACAGGGGAGACTATGGCTACACCTTC
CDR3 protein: CASIADRGDYGYTF

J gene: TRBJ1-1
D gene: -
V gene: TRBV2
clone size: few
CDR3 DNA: TGTGCCAGCAGTGAACTCCGGGGCGAAGCTTTCTTT
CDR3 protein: CASSELRGEAFF

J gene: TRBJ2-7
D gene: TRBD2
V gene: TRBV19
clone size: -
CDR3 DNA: TGTGCCAGTAGTTCGGGACTAGCGGGAGGGACCTACGAGCAGTACTTC
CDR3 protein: CASSSGLAGGTYEQYF

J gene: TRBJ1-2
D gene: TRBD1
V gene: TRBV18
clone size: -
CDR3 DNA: TGTGCCAGCTCACCGGGACAGGGGGCGGGCGGCTACACCTTC
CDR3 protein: CASSPGQGAGGYTF

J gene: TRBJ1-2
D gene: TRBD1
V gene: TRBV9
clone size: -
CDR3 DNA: TGTGCCAGCAGCGTCAGCCGGGACAGGGTTAACTATGGCTACACCTTC
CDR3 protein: CASSVSRDRVNYGYTF

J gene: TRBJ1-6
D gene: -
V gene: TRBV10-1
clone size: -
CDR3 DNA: TGCGCCAGCAGCCCCCGATGGGGGTCACCCCTCCACTTT
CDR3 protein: CASSPRWGSPLHF

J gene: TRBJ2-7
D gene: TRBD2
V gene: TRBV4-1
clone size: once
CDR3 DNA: TGCGCCAGCAGCCAAGATGTAAGCGGGGTCTCCTACGAGCAGTACTTC
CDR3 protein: CASSQDVSGVSYEQYF

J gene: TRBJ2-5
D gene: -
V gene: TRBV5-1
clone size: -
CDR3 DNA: TGCGCCAGCAGCTTTGCAGGCTTTCAAGAGACCCAGTACTTC
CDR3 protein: CASSFAGFQETQYF

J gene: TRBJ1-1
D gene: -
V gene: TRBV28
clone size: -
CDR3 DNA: TGTGCCAGCAGTTTACGGGGCAGGGCGGTTTTCTTT
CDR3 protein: CASSLRGRAVFF

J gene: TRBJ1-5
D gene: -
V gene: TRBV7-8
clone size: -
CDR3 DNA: TGTGCCAGCAGCCAGGGCTGGTCTCAGCCCCAGCATTTT
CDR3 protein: CASSQGWSQPQHF

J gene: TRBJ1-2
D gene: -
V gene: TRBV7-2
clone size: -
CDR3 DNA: TGTGCCAGCAGCTTAAACACTTGGGGGGTTAACTATGGCTACACCTTC
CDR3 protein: CASSLNTWGVNYGYTF

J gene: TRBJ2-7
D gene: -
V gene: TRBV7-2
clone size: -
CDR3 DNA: TGTGCCAGCAGCTTAGGCGCTGTAAGCTCCTACGAGCAGTACTTC
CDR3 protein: CASSLGAVSSYEQYF

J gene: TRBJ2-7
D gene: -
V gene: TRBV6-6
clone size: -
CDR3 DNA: TGTGCCAGCAGTTACGCCACCTACGAGCAGTACTTC
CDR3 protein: CASSYATYEQYF

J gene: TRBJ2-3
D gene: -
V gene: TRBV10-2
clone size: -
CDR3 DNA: TGCGCCAGCAGTGAGTTTGGGACCCCGAGCACAGATACGCAGTATTTT
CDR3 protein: CASSEFGTPSTDTQYF

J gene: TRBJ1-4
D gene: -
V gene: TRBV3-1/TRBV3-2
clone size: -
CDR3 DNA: TGTGCCAGCAGCCAACGTGACGGAGGGGGAAAACTGTTTTTT
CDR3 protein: CASSQRDGGGKLFF

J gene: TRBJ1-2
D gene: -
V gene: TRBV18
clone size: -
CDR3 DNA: TGTGCCAGCTCATCGGCAGACGCTCCTAATATTGGCTACACCTTC
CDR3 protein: CASSSADAPNIGYTF

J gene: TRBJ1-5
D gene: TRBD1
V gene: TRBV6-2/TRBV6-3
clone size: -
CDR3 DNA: TGTGCCAGCAGTACTGGGACAGGCGTTAGCAATCAGCCCCAGCATTTT
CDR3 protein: CASSTGTGVSNQPQHF

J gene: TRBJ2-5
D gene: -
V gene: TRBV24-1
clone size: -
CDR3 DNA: TGTGCCACCAGTGACGGGGGAGTGGAGACCCAGTACTTC
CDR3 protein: CATSDGGVETQYF

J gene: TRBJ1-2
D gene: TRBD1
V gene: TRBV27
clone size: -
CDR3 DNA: TGTGCCAGCAGTTTTGGGACAGGGTCAATACGTGGCTACACCTTC
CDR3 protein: CASSFGTGSIRGYTF

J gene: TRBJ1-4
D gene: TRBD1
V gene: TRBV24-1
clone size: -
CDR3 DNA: TGTGCCACCAGTGATTCACGACAGGGGGCTAATGAAAAACTGTTTTTT
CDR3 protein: CATSDSRQGANEKLFF

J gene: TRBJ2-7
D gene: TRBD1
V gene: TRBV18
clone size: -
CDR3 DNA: TGTGCCAGCTCACCATTCGGACAGGGGGCTCACGAGCAGTACTTC
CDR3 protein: CASSPFGQGAHEQYF

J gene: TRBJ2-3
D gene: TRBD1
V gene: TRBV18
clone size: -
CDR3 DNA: TGTGCCAGCTCCCGGACAGGGGACGAAGGGGATACGCAGTATTTT
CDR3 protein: CASSRTGDEGDTQYF

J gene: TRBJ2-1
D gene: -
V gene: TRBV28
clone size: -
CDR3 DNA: TGTGCCAGCAGTTTTGAAGGATACAATGAGCAGTTCTTC
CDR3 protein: CASSFEGYNEQFF

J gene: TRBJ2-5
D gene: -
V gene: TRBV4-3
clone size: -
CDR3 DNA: TGCGCCAGCAGCCAAGATAGAGTAGCCGGGGAGACCCAGTACTTC
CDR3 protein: CASSQDRVAGETQYF

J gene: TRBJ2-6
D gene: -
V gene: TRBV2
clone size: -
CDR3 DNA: TGTGCCAGCGCCTATGGGGCTGGGGCCAACGTCCTGACTTTC
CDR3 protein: CASAYGAGANVLTF

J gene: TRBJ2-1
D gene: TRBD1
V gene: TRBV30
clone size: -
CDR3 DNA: TGTGCCTGGAGCGACAGGGTCGGTGAGCAGTTCTTC
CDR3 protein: CAWSDRVGEQFF

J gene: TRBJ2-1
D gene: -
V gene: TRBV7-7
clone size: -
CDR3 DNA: TGTGCTAGCAGCCCCCTTAGCCCCCTAGGGGACAATGAGCAGTTCTTC
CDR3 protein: CASSPLSPLGDNEQFF

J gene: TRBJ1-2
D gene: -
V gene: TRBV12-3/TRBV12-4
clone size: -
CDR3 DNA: TGTGCCAGCAGTTTATCCCGAGACTATGGCTACACCTTC
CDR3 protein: CASSLSRDYGYTF

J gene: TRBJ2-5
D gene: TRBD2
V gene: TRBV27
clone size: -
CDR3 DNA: TGTGCCAGCAGTTTATTACGGAGACTAGCGGGAGCAACCCAAGAGACCCAGTACTTC
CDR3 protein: CASSLLRRLAGATQETQYF

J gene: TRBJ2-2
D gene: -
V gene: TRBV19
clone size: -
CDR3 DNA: TGTGCCAGTAGCCCCCGACAGGCCCAAAACACCGGGGAGCTGTTTTTT
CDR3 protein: CASSPRQAQNTGELFF

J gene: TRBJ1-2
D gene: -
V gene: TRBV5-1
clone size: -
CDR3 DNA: TGCGCCAGCAGCTTGGGGGAGGTACCGCCAAACTATGGCTACACCTTC
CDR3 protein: CASSLGEVPPNYGYTF

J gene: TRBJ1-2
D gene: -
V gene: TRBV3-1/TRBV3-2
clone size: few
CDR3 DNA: TGTGCCAGCAGCCTAAGCTTACAGGGACCCTATGGCTACACCTTC
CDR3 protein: CASSLSLQGPYGYTF

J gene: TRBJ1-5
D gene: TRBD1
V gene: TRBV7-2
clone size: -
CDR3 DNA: TGTGCCAGCAGCTCCCGGACAGGGTCAGATCAGCCCCAGCATTTT
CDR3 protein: CASSSRTGSDQPQHF

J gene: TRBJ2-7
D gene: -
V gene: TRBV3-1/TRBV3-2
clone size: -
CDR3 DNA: TGTGCCAGCAGCCAATCGGGAGAGCAGTACTTC
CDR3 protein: CASSQSGEQYF

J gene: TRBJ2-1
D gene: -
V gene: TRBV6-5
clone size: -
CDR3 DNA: TGTGCCAGCAGCCCCAGGGGGGGGAATGAGCAGTTCTTC
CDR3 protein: CASSPRGGNEQFF

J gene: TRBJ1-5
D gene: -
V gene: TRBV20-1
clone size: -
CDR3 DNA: TGCAGTGCTAGTGGGGGTACTCAGCCCCAGCATTTT
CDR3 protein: CSASGGTQPQHF

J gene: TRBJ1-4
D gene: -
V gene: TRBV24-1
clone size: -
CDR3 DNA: TGTGCCACCGGAAGTCAGGAAAAACTGTTTTTT
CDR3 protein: CATGSQEKLFF

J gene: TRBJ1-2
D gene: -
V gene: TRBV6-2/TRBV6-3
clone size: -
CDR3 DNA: TGTGCCAGCAGTCCACCCGCCGGACGCGGCGACCGGGTGTGGTGGTACACCTTC
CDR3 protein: CASSPPAGRGDRVWWYTF

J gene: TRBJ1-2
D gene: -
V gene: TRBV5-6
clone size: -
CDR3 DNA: TGTGCCAGCAGCCCGACACTCAACTATGGCTACACCTTC
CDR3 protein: CASSPTLNYGYTF

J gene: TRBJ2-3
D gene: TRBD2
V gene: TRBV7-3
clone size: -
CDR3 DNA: TGTGCCAGCAGCGTCGCTAGCGGGGGCACAGATACGCAGTATTTT
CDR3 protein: CASSVASGGTDTQYF

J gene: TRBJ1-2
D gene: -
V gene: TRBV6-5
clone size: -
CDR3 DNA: TGTGCCAGCACTCCCGTCGCCAGCAGTCCCTATGGCTACACCTTC
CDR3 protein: CASTPVASSPYGYTF

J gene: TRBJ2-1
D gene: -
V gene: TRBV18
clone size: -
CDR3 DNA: TGTGCCAGCTCACCACCCCGGCCCAACAATGAGCAGTTCTTC
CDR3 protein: CASSPPRPNNEQFF